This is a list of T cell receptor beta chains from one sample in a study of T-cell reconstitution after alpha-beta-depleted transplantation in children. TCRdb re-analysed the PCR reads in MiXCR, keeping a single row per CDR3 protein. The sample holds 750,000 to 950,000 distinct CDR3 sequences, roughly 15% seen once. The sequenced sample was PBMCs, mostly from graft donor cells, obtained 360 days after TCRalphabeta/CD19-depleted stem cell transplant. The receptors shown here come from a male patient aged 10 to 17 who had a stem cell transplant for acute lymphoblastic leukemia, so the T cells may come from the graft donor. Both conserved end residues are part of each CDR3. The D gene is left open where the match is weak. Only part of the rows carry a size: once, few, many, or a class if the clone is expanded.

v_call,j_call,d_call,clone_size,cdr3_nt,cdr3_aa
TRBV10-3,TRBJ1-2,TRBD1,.,TGTGCCATCAGTGAGAAAGGGCCAGGGGGGCCCCGGCGATATTATGGCTACACCTTC,CAISEKGPGGPRRYYGYTF
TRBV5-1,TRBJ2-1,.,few,TGCGCCAGCAGCTTGGCCCCGCCTAGTTCCTACAATGAGCAGTTCTTC,CASSLAPPSSYNEQFF
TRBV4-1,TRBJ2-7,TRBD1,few,TGCGCCAGCAGCCATGGACCGGGACAGGGGACGTCCTACGAGCAGTACTTC,CASSHGPGQGTSYEQYF
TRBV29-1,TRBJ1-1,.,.,TGCAGCGTAACCAGGAACACTGAAGCTTTCTTT,CSVTRNTEAFF
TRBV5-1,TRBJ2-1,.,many,TGCGCCAGCAGCTTAGCCAACCCTCCCGACGAGCAGTTCTTC,CASSLANPPDEQFF
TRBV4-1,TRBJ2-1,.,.,TGCGCCAGCAGCCAAGTGGGACGGAAAGGCAATGAGCAGTTCTTC,CASSQVGRKGNEQFF
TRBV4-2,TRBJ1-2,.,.,TGTGCCAGCAGCCAAGATTCCGGGGGTACTAACTATGGCTACACCTTC,CASSQDSGGTNYGYTF
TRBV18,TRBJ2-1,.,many,TGTGCCAGCTCACCACCTACTCCTAGCTCCTACAATGAGCAGTTCTTC,CASSPPTPSSYNEQFF
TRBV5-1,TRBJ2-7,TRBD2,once,TGCGCCAGCAGCTGGGGGGGAGAGGGTGAGCAGTACTTC,CASSWGGEGEQYF
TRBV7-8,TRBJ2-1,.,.,TGTGCCAGCAGTGATACCTCGGGACTGTTCTCAGGAGAGCAGTTCTTC,CASSDTSGLFSGEQFF
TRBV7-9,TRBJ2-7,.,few,TGTGCCAGCAGCTTAGTTGAGGGATCCTTCTACGAGCAGTACTTC,CASSLVEGSFYEQYF
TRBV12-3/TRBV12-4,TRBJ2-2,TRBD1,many,TGTGCCAGCAGTTTCGGGACAGGGGTCACCGGGGAGCTGTTTTTT,CASSFGTGVTGELFF
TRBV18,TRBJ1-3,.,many,TGTGCCAGCTCACCGAACAACCTGGCTGGAAACACCATATATTTT,CASSPNNLAGNTIYF
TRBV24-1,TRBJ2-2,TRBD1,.,TGTGCCACCACCCGGACAGGGGAAAACACCGGGGAGCTGTTTTTT,CATTRTGENTGELFF
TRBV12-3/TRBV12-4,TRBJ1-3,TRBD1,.,TGTGCCAGCTTCCAGAATGGGGACAGTGGAAACACCATATATTTT,CASFQNGDSGNTIYF
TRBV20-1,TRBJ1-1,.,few,TGCAGTGCTAGTCGAGGAGGCAGTGAAGCTTTCTTT,CSASRGGSEAFF
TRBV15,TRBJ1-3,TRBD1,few,TGTGCCACCAGCAGAGAGGCTGGACAGGGCGCAAGAAACACCATATATTTT,CATSREAGQGARNTIYF
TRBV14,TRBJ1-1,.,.,TGTGCCAGCAGCCAAGTGGCACAGACCCCCAATGAAGCTTTCTTT,CASSQVAQTPNEAFF
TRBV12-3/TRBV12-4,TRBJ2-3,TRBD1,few,TGTGCCAGCAGTTCCCCACAGGGGGCGCAGGTAGATACGCAGTATTTT,CASSSPQGAQVDTQYF
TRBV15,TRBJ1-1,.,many,TGTGCCACTTGGGACGACACTGAAGCTTTCTTT,CATWDDTEAFF
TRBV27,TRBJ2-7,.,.,TGTGCCAGCAGTTGGGGGTCGGGCCGTTACTACGAGCAGTACTTC,CASSWGSGRYYEQYF
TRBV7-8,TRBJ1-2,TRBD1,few,TGTGCCAGCAGCTGGACAGGGGGTACCTATGGCTACACCTTC,CASSWTGGTYGYTF
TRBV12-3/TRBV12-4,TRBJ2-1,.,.,TGTGCCAGCAGCCTGGCCCTGCAGGGGATTACCTACAATGAGCAGTTCTTC,CASSLALQGITYNEQFF
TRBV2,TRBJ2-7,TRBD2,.,TGTGCCAGCAGGGGACTAGCGGGAGGAGTTTCGGGTAACTTC,CASRGLAGGVSGNF
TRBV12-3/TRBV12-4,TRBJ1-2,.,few,TGTGCCAGCAGTTTAACAGCGTACTATGGCTACACCTTC,CASSLTAYYGYTF
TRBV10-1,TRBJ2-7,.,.,TGCGCCAGCAGTGACGGAGGGGTTCCCCTCTACGAGCAGTACTTC,CASSDGGVPLYEQYF
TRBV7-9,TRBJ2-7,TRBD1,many,TGTGCCAGCAGTTTATCGACAGGGGCCTCCTACGAGCAGTACTTC,CASSLSTGASYEQYF
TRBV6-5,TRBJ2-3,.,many,TGTGCCAGCAGAGAAGTAGTGGTAGCGCAGTATTTT,CASREVVVAQYF
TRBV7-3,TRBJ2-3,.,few,TGTGCCAGCAGCCGAACGGGGGCGGGAACTACGCAGTATTTT,CASSRTGAGTTQYF
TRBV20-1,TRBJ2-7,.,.,TGCAGTGCTAGAGGGACAGCCTCCTACGAGCAGTACTTC,CSARGTASYEQYF
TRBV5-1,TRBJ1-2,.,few,TGCGCCAGCAGCTTGGGGGTACAGGCGAGGGGCAACTATGGCTACACCTTC,CASSLGVQARGNYGYTF
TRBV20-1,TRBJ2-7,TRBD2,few,TGCAGTGCTACTCCGAAGCGGGAAAGCTCCTACGAGCAGTACTTC,CSATPKRESSYEQYF
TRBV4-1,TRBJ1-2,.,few,TGCGCCAGCAGCCAAGGCCCAGTTTGGTATGGCTACACCTTC,CASSQGPVWYGYTF
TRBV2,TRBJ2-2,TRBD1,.,TGTGCCAGCAGTTCTACAGGGGGCGCCGGCGGGGAGCTGTTTTTT,CASSSTGGAGGELFF
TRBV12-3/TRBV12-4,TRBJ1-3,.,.,TGTGCCAGCAGTTTCGGTGGGGTTGGAAACACCATATATTTT,CASSFGGVGNTIYF
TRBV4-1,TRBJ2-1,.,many,TGCGCCAGCAGCCAAGGTCGTGGGGACCAGGACAATGAGCAGTTCTTC,CASSQGRGDQDNEQFF
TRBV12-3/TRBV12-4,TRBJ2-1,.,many,TGTGCCAGCCTTTTTGCGGATGAGCAGTTCTTC,CASLFADEQFF
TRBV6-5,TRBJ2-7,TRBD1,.,TGTGCCACCAGACAGGGCACCTACGAGCAGTACTTC,CATRQGTYEQYF
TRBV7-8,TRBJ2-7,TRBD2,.,TGTGCCAGCAGCTTCCGGGACTACCCCTCCTACGAGCAGTACTTC,CASSFRDYPSYEQYF
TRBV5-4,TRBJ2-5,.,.,TGTGCCAGCAGCCATTATCCCGGGACCGAAGAGACCCAGTACTTC,CASSHYPGTEETQYF
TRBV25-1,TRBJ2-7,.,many,TGTGCCAGCAGTCCCGGATTCTACGAGCAGTACTTC,CASSPGFYEQYF
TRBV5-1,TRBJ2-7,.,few,TGCGCCAGCAGCTTGGTACCGGGGACAAACTCCTACGAGCAGTACTTC,CASSLVPGTNSYEQYF
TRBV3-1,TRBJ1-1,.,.,TGTGCCAGCAGCCGACGCCAAGCGAACACTGAAGCTTTCTTT,CASSRRQANTEAFF
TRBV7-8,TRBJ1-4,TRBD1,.,TGTGCCAGCAGCTTACGGCGGGAGGGACAGGGGAATGAAAAACTGTTTTTT,CASSLRREGQGNEKLFF
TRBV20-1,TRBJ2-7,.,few,TGCAGTGCGTGCGTTTGGGGCCGCTACTACGAGCAGTACTTC,CSACVWGRYYEQYF
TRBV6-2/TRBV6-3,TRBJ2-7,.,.,TGTGCCAGCAGTTACCCTATGACAACATACTCCTACGAGCAGTACTTC,CASSYPMTTYSYEQYF
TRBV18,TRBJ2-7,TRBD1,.,TGTGCCAGCTCACCAGCCGGGACAGGGGGTTCCTACGAGCAGTACTTC,CASSPAGTGGSYEQYF
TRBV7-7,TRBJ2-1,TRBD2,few,TGTGCCAGCAGCTCCACGGATCTAGCGGGAGGATTAGATGAGCAGTTCTTC,CASSSTDLAGGLDEQFF